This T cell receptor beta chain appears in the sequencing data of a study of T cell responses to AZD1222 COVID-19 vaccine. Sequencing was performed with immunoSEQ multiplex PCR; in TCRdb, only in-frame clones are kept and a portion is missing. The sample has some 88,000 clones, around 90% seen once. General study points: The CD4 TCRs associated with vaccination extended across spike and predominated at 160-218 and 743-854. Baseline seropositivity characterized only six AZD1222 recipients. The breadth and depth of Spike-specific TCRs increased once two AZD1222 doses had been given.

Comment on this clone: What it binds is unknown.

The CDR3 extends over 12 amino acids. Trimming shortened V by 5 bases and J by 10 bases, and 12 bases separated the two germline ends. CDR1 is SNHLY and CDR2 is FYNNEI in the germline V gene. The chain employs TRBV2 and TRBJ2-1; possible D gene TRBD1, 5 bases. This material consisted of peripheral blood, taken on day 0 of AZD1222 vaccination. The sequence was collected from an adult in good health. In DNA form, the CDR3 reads TGTGCCAGCAGTATCTCTACAGGAGAGCAGTTCTTC. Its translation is CASSISTGEQFF. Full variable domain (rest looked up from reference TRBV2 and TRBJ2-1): EPEVTQTPSHQVTQMGQEVILRCVPISNHLYFYWYRQILGQKVEFLVSFYNNEISEKSEIFDDQFSVERPDGSNFTLKIRSTKLEDSAMYFCASSISTGEQFFGPGTRLTVL.